This entry is about one T cell receptor (beta chain). Its antigen is unidentified. Next came a second PCR, run for about 7 to 12 cycles, which used a sample-barcoded 5' primer along with a J-beta primer mix. Each cDNA molecule received a tag from a template-switch adaptor that had 12 random nucleotides. A single record per CDR3 protein comes from TCRdb applying MiXCR to the 5' RACE reads. The sample holds roughly 1 million distinct CDR3 sequences, 20% to 25% seen once. The CDR3 spans 16 residues. The germline V gene has CDR1 KGHDR and CDR2 SFDVKD. V was clipped by 4 bases and J by 3 bases, with 17 bases between them. These data belong to a study of blood T cells in healthy people across ages. Study-level points and caveats: A strong correlation was found between TCR beta diversity and the percentage of naive T cells.

This sample also belongs to another study, concerning T cells of mothers and their children.

The chain recombines TRBV24-1 with TRBJ2-5, with D perhaps TRBD1 (6 bases). This clonotype was obtained from a girl aged 2 to 10 in good health. Specimen: blood. The CDR3 DNA follows: TGTGCCACCAGTGACGCAAACAGGGATCTCAAAGAGACCCAGTACTTC. Protein product: CATSDANRDLKETQYF.